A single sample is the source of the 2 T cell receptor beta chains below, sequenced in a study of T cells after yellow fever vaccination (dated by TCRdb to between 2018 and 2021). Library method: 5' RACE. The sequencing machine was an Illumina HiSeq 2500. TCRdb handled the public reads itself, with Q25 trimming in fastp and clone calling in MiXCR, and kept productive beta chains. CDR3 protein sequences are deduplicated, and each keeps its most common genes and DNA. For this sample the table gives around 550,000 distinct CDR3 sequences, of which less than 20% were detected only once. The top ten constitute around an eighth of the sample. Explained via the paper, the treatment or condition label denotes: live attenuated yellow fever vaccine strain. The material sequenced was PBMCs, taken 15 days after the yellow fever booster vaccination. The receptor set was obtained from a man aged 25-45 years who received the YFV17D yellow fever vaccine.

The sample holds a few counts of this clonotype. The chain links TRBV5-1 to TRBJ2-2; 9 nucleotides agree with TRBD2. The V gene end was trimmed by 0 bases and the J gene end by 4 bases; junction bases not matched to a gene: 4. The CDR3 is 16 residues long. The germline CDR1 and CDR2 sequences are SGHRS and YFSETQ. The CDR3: CASSLEAGGITGELFF. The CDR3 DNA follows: TGCGCCAGCAGCTTGGAGGCGGGAGGGATCACCGGGGAGCTGTTTTTT. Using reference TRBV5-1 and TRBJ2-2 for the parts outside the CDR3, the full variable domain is KAGVTQTPRYLIKTRGQQVTLSCSPISGHRSVSWYQQTPGQGLQFLFEYFSETQRNKGNFPGRFSGRQFSNSRSEMNVSTLELGDSALYLCASSLEAGGITGELFFGEGSRLTVL.

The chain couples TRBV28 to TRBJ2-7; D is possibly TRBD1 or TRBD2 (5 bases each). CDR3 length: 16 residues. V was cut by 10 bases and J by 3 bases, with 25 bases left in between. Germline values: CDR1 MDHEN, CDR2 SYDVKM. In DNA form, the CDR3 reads TGTGCCACAAGAAGAGGGGCCCTAGCTGAATTCTACGAGCAGTACTTC. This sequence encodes CATRRGALAEFYEQYF. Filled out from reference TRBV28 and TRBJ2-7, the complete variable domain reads DVKVTQSSRYLVKRTGEKVFLECVQDMDHENMFWYRQDPGLGLRLIYFSYDVKMKEKGDIPEGYSVSREKKERFSLILESASTNQTSMYLCATRRGALAEFYEQYFGPGTRLTVT.